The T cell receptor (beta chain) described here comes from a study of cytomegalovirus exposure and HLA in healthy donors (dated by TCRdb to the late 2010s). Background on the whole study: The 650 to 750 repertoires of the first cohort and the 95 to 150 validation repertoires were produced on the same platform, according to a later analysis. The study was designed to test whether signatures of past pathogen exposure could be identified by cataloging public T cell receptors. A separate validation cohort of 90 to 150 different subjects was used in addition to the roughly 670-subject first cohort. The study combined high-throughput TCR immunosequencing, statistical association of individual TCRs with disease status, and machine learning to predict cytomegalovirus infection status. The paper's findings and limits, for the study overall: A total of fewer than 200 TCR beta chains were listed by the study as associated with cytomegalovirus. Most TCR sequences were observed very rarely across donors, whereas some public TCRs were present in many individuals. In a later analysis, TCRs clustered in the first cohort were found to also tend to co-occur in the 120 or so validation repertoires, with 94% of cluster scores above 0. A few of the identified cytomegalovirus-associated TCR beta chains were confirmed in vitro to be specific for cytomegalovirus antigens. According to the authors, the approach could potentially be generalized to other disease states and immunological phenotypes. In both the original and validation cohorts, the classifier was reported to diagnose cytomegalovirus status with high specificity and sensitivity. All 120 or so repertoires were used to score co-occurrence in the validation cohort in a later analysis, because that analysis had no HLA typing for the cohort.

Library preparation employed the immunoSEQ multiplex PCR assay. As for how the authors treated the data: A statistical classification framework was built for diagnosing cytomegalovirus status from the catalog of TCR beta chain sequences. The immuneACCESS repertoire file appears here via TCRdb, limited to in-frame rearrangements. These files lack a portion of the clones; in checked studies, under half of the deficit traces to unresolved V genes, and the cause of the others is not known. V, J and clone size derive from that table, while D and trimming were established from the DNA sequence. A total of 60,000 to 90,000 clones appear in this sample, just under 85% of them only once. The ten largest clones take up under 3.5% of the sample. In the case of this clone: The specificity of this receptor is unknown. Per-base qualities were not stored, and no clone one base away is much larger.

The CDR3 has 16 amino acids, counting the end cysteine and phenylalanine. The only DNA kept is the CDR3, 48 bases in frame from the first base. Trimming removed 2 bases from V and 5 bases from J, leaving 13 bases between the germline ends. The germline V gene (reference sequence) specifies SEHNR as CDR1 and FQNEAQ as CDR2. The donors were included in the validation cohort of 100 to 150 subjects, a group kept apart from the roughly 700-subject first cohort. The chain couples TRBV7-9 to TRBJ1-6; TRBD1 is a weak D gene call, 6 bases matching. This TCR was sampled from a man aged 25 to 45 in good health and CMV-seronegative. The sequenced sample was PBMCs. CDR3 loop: CASSLWAGADNSPLHF. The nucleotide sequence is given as TGTGCCAGCAGCTTATGGGCAGGGGCTGATAATTCACCCCTCCACTTT.